This entry is about one T cell receptor beta chain. The sample belongs to a study of blood T cell repertoires in COVID-19. Study at large: PBMCs, B-cell-depleted T cells, or T cells provided the cDNA or gDNA that made up the material.

The CDR3 length is 15 residues. CDR1 is SEHNR and CDR2 is FQNEAQ in the germline V gene (reference sequence). Losses at the gene ends were 1 base for V and 9 bases for J; bases not matched to a gene: 4. Assay used: immunoSEQ multiplex PCR; TCRdb lists only in-frame clones, some missing. The table has about 160,000 clones, approximately 88% seen once. Source material: peripheral blood. The rearrangement links TRBV7-9 to TRBJ1-6; 9 nucleotides line up with TRBD1. This TCR was sampled from a woman in her sixties with acute or convalescent COVID-19. This CDR3 is CASSLVGTGSSPLHF. For the CDR3, the DNA is TGTGCCAGCAGCTTAGTCGGGACAGGGAGTTCACCCCTCCACTTT.